What follows is one T cell receptor beta chain and its context. The antigen is unknown. Different DNA sequences within this sample yield the same CDR3. V lost 5 bases and J 10 bases, leaving 12 bases between the germline ends. The V gene's germline CDR1 is SEHNR and CDR2 FQNEAQ (reference sequence). CDR3 length equals 12 residues. This entry is derived from a study of shared clonotypes between healthy human individuals. Whole-study results and caveats: It was anticipated that sequencing depth would influence how many clonotypes donors shared.

Clones were sequenced by immunoSEQ multiplex PCR, and TCRdb holds only the in-frame ones, with some missing. The table shows over a million clones, with around 78% occurring only once. This clonotype was obtained from a man aged 18 to 30 in good health. Some clones in this sample may be carry-over from other donors' samples. The chain recombines TRBV7-9 with TRBJ2-1; D assignment may be TRBD1 or TRBD2 (5 bases each). The sequenced sample was memory CD4+ T cells from PBMCs. The subset denotes: CD45RA-negative fraction. In DNA form, the CDR3 reads TGTGCCAGCAGCCTAGAGGGGCGCGAGCAGTTCTTC. Residues: CASSLEGREQFF. Variable domain in full (rest from reference TRBV7-9 and TRBJ2-1): DTGVSQNPRHKITKRGQNVTFRCDPISEHNRLYWYRQTLGQGPEFLTYFQNEAQLEKSRLLSDRFSAERPKGSFSTLEIQRTEQGDSAMYLCASSLEGREQFFGPGTRLTVL.